The 19 T cell receptor beta chains below all came from one sample that was sequenced in a study of T-cell memory formation after mild COVID-19. Via MiXCR, TCRdb re-called the 5' RACE reads, giving one row per CDR3 protein. This sample has fewer than 95,000 distinct CDR3 sequences, with around 16% found just once. The sequenced sample consisted of PBMCs or a T cell subset sorted from them (not recorded which). All receptors derive from a man aged 18 to 29 who had mild COVID-19 (a few samples of this study predate the infection). Cell type and time point are not known.

The sample holds a few counts of this clonotype. The V and J genes are TRBV4-3 and TRBJ2-5, with 9 bases aligning to TRBD1. Germline CDR1 is LGHNA and CDR2 is YSLEER. The CDR3 is 19 residues long. The junction had 13 bases not matched to a gene; V was cut back by 0 bases and J by 2 bases. The chain's CDR3 is CASSQESPGTGFPQETQYF. DNA for the CDR3: TGCGCCAGCAGCCAAGAGAGTCCCGGGACAGGGTTCCCGCAAGAGACCCAGTACTTC.

This clonotype was recorded a few times. V usage is TRBV5-1 and J usage is TRBJ2-7; D may be TRBD2 (6 bases). Germline V gene lookup returns CDR1 SGHRS and CDR2 YFSETQ. This CDR3 spans 14 amino acids. The V and J ends lost 4 bases and 2 bases respectively, with 13 bases between them. The CDR3 loop reads CASSRGAGTYEQYF. The CDR3 bases are TGCGCCAGCAGCCGCGGGGCAGGGACCTACGAGCAGTACTTC. The whole variable domain, remainder taken from reference TRBV5-1 and TRBJ2-7, is KAGVTQTPRYLIKTRGQQVTLSCSPISGHRSVSWYQQTPGQGLQFLFEYFSETQRNKGNFPGRFSGRQFSNSRSEMNVSTLELGDSALYLCASSRGAGTYEQYFGPGTRLTVT.

This clonotype occurred a few times. V gene TRBV6-2 or TRBV6-3 combines with J gene TRBJ2-3; D is ambiguous. The germline V gene encodes CDR1 MNHEY and CDR2 SVGEGT. The CDR3 has 12 amino acids. V was clipped by 4 bases and J by 8 bases, with 10 bases between them. CDR3 loop: CASSSAPGTQYF. The CDR3 bases are TGTGCCAGCAGTTCGGCCCCGGGTACGCAGTATTTT.

V gene TRBV7-9 combines with J gene TRBJ2-3; D uncertain. The CDR3 spans 12 residues. Trimming took 4 bases from V and 3 from J, leaving 5 bases between them. Germline CDR1 reads SEHNR; CDR2 reads FQNEAQ (reference sequence). The CDR3 is CASSYYTDTQYF. CDR3 coding DNA: TGTGCCAGCAGCTATTATACAGATACGCAGTATTTT.

This clonotype was picked up a small number of times. The V and J genes are TRBV11-2 and TRBJ2-3; 8 bases are shared with TRBD2. The ends lost 7 bases at V and 5 bases at J; junction bases unmatched: 8. CDR3 length: 14 residues. Germline V gene sequence: CDR1 SGHAT, CDR2 FQNNGV. The CDR3 loop is CASTGGGQEDTQYF. CDR3 sequence (DNA): TGTGCCAGCACCGGGGGGGGGCAGGAAGATACGCAGTATTTT.

This clonotype was seen more than once but under ten times. The chain carries TRBV19 and TRBJ2-3; 11 nucleotides match TRBD2. The CDR3 consists of 15 residues. Looked up from germline, CDR1 is LNHDA and CDR2 is SQIVND (reference sequence). V shed 7 bases and J 3 bases; nucleotides not matched to a gene: 6. The CDR3 loop is CASKPGTSGTDTQYF. CDR3 nucleotides: TGTGCCAGTAAGCCCGGGACTAGCGGTACAGATACGCAGTATTTT.

This clonotype was recorded many times. The chain uses TRBV7-2 and TRBJ2-3, with TRBD2 identical over 12 bases. V shed 5 bases, J shed 2 bases, and the junction held 14 bases outside the gene matches. Germline V lookup: CDR1 SGHTA, CDR2 FQGNSA. The CDR3 has 19 amino acids. The CDR3, as DNA: TGTGCCAGCAGCGAAGAGCCCCCCACTAGCGGGGGGAACACAGATACGCAGTATTTT. Amino acid sequence: CASSEEPPTSGGNTDTQYF.

This clonotype has more than one count but fewer than ten. The chain couples TRBV12-3 or TRBV12-4 to TRBJ2-5; possible D gene TRBD2, 6 bases. With 8 bases removed from V and 2 bases from J, the gap between germline ends came to 15 bases. The CDR3 is 14 amino acids. CDR3 sequence (DNA): TGTGCCAGCGGGGGACTCGCGGAGCAAGAGACCCAGTACTTC. Translated: CASGGLAEQETQYF.

This clonotype has only a few counts. V usage is TRBV7-9 and J usage is TRBJ2-7; perhaps TRBD2 as D (6 bases). V lost 3 bases and J lost 6, with 15 bases in between. CDR3 size: 14 residues. Germline CDR1 reads SEHNR; CDR2 reads FQNEAQ (reference sequence). The CDR3 DNA follows: TGTGCCAGCAGCTTGGGGGGAGCTCGGAGCGAGCAGTACGTC. Translated: CASSLGGARSEQYV.

This clonotype was detected a few times. The V gene is TRBV5-1, the J gene TRBJ1-1; 8 bases match TRBD1. V lost 0 bases and J lost 4; bases outside the gene matches: 8. Germline loops: CDR1 SGHRS, CDR2 YFSETQ. This CDR3 is 16 amino acids long. The CDR3 DNA follows: TGCGCCAGCAGCTTGGACCAGGGGGCGCGGAGCACTGAAGCTTTCTTT. Residues: CASSLDQGARSTEAFF.

The V and J genes are TRBV9 and TRBJ2-5, with 9 bases identical to TRBD1. Unmatched junction bases numbered 5, after V lost 3 bases and J lost 2 bases. CDR1 is SGDLS and CDR2 is YYNGEE in the germline V gene. This CDR3 has 15 amino acids. CDR3: CASSATGGNQETQYF. In DNA, the CDR3 is TGTGCCAGCAGCGCAACAGGGGGCAATCAAGAGACCCAGTACTTC.

The chain carries TRBV7-9 and TRBJ1-3; weak D call: TRBD1 (5 bases). The germline gives CDR1 SEHNR, CDR2 FQNEAQ (reference sequence). Deletions cut 5 bases from V and 6 bases from J, with 11 bases between. The CDR3 is 13 residues long. CDR3: CASSPGGPNTIYF. CDR3 DNA: TGTGCCAGCAGCCCGGGGGGACCAAACACCATATATTTT.

There are a few counts of this clonotype. The rearrangement joins TRBV5-1 to TRBJ2-3; TRBD2 might be the D (6 bases). V was pared by 4 bases and J by 2 bases, with 14 bases between. This CDR3 is built from 15 residues. CDR1 and CDR2 (germline): SGHRS, YFSETQ. The DNA for the CDR3 is TGCGCCAGCAGCAACCTGGGGCGGGACACAGATACGCAGTATTTT. This sequence encodes CASSNLGRDTDTQYF. The full variable domain, rest sourced from reference TRBV5-1 and TRBJ2-3, is KAGVTQTPRYLIKTRGQQVTLSCSPISGHRSVSWYQQTPGQGLQFLFEYFSETQRNKGNFPGRFSGRQFSNSRSEMNVSTLELGDSALYLCASSNLGRDTDTQYFGPGTRLTVL.

This clonotype was recorded a few times. The chain employs TRBV6-6 and TRBJ2-1; 10 bases align to TRBD2. Germline V gene data show CDR1 as MNHNY and CDR2 as SVGAGI (reference sequence). The V and J ends lost 0 bases and 5 bases, in that order; junction bases with no gene match: 4. The CDR3 consists of 16 residues. The CDR3 nucleotides read TGTGCCAGCAGTTACTCGTCTAGCGGGGGACACAATGAGCAGTTCTTC. This encodes CASSYSSSGGHNEQFF.

This clonotype has more than one count but fewer than ten. The gene calls are TRBV12-3 or TRBV12-4 and TRBJ1-1; D call uncertain. CDR3 length: 12 residues. The germline V and J ends were trimmed by 3 bases and 8 bases, with 10 bases remaining between them. CDR3 amino acids: CASSFGLGEAFF. The DNA of the CDR3 is TGTGCCAGCAGTTTCGGGTTGGGGGAAGCTTTCTTT.

V is TRBV12-3 or TRBV12-4 and J is TRBJ2-3, with D hard to call. Trimming pared 6 bases from V and 5 bases from J, leaving 21 bases between. CDR3 length: 16 amino acids. The chain's CDR3 is CASSIELFPREDTQYF. The CDR3 nucleotides are TGTGCCAGCAGCATCGAACTATTCCCTCGCGAAGATACGCAGTATTTT.

The chain joins TRBV15 to TRBJ2-3; D perhaps matches TRBD1 (5 bases). The V gene's germline CDR1 is LNHNV and CDR2 YYDKDF (reference sequence). This CDR3 comprises 16 residues. V was shortened by 1 base and J by 0 bases, with 11 bases between the two germline ends. As DNA, the CDR3 is TGTGCCACCAGCAGAGTTCCCAGGGCTAGCACAGATACGCAGTATTTT. It codes for CATSRVPRASTDTQYF.

J is TRBJ2-5 and V is TRBV4-1; 8 bases fit TRBD2. The trim removed 5 bases at V and 4 bases at J, leaving 6 bases unmatched. This CDR3 region has 14 residues. The germline gives CDR1 MGHRA, CDR2 YSYEKL. CDR3 protein: CASSRIAGIETQYF. The CDR3, as DNA: TGCGCCAGCAGCAGAATAGCGGGGATAGAGACCCAGTACTTC.

Only a few counts were recorded for this clonotype. V gene TRBV6-6 combines with J gene TRBJ1-5; D might be TRBD1 (5 bases). There are 15 residues in the CDR3. Looked up from germline, CDR1 is MNHNY and CDR2 is SVGAGI (reference sequence). V was trimmed by 6 bases and J by 2 bases, leaving 14 bases between them. CDR3 residues: CASSPSPGGNQPQHF. The CDR3 bases are TGTGCCAGCAGCCCCTCCCCGGGGGGCAATCAGCCCCAGCATTTT.